This TCR beta chain is from a study of blood T cell repertoires in COVID-19. The protocol was immunoSEQ multiplex PCR, while the TCRdb copy is restricted to in-frame clones and leaves out a portion. Of under 300,000 clones detected, approximately 83% appear once; the ten largest clones hold 1.9%. The CDR3 spans 18 residues. The ends were cut back, 6 bases at V and 0 bases at J, with 22 bases in the middle. The germline V gene encodes CDR1 MDHEN and CDR2 SYDVKM. The sequenced sample was PBMCs or T cells enriched from blood (not recorded which). This clonotype was sampled from a woman aged 45-65 years who had recovered from COVID-19. The chain has TRBV28 and TRBJ2-3; TRBD1 might be the D (5 bases). CDR3 coding DNA: TGTGCCAGCAGCCCCTTTGGGGCAGCCACTACTAGCACAGATACGCAGTATTTT. Protein sequence: CASSPFGAATTSTDTQYF.